This T cell receptor beta chain was obtained from a study of shared clonotypes between healthy human individuals. Data came from immunoSEQ multiplex PCR; TCRdb stores just in-frame clones and leaves some out. The sample has 600,000 to 750,000 clones, around 90% seen once; the top ten hold 30% to 40%. Healthy adults negative for HIV, lacking recent acute infections or vaccinations, served as donors. Every one of the donors was a Caucasian adult that lived in Nashville, Tennessee. Study outcomes and limitations: The researchers took only blood, and tissue repertoires probably look different. Donors were few, which limited the genetic and exposure-history diversity represented.

The CDR3 extends over 15 amino acids. V lost 3 bases to trimming and J lost 3 bases, with 14 bases between them. The V gene's germline CDR1 is SGHTA and CDR2 FQGNSA. As concerns this clone: Its target is unknown.

Sequencing was carried out using memory CD8+ T cells from PBMCs. Described subset: CD45RO+ cells pooled with CCR7-negative TemRA cells. V and J are TRBV7-2 and TRBJ2-5; D is perhaps TRBD2 (6 bases). The source is a man younger than 30 in good health. Some clones in this sample may be carry-over from other donors' samples. CDR3 sequence (DNA): TGTGCCAGCAGCTTCTGGAGGGGCTTTAAAGAGACCCAGTACTTC. Translation gives CASSFWRGFKETQYF.